This T cell receptor (beta chain) was profiled in a study of blood T cell repertoires in COVID-19. Study background: Italy, Spain and the United States were the sources of the convalescent and acute COVID-19 samples. The analysed material was cDNA or gDNA that came from T cells, B-cell-depleted T cells, or PBMCs.

In the study's own analysis: How many nucleated cells were present was estimated from reference gene primer amplification. Data came from immunoSEQ multiplex PCR; TCRdb stores just in-frame clones and leaves some out. V and J calls plus clone size are reproduced from that table; the DNA served to infer D and trimming. Of 90,000 to 110,000 clones listed, 65% to 80% are singletons. Unmatched junction bases numbered 9, after V lost 6 bases and J lost 6 bases. The CDR3 loop spans 15 amino acids. The V gene's germline CDR1 is MNHEY and CDR2 SVGEGT. Material: peripheral blood. This TCR was sampled from a woman in her 70s with acute or convalescent COVID-19. The genes are TRBV6-2 or TRBV6-3 and TRBJ1-5; 9 bases map to TRBD1. This CDR3 reads CASSAGQGRIQPQHF. CDR3 nucleotides: TGTGCCAGCAGCGCGGGACAGGGTAGGATTCAGCCCCAGCATTTT.